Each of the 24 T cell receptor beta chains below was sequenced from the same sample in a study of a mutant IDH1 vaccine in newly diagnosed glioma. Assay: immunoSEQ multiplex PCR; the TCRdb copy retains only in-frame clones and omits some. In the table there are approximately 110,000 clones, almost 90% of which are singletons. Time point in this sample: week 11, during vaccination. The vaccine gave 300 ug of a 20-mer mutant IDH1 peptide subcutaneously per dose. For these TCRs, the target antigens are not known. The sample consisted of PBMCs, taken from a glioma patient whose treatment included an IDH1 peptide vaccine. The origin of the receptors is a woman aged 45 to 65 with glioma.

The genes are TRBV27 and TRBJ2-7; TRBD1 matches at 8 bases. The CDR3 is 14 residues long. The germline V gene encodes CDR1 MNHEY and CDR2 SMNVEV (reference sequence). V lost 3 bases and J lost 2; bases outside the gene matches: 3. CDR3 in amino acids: CASSLGDRPYEQYF. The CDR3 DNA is TGTGCCAGCAGTTTGGGGGACAGGCCCTACGAGCAGTACTTC.

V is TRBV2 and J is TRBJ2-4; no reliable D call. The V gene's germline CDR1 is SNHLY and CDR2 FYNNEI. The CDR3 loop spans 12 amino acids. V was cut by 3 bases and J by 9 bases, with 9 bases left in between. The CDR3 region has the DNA TGTGCCAGCAGTGACAGTTCGGTCATTCAGTACTTC. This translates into CASSDSSVIQYF.

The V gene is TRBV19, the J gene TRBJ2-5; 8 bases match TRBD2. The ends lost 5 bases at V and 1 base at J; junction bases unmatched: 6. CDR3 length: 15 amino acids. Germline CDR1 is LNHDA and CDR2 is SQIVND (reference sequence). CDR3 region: CASSALAGIQETQYF. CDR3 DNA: TGTGCCAGTAGTGCCCTAGCGGGCATCCAAGAGACCCAGTACTTC. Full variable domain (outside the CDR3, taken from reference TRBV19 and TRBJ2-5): DGGITQSPKYLFRKEGQNVTLSCEQNLNHDAMYWYRQDPGQGLRLIYYSQIVNDFQKGDIAEGYSVSREKKESFPLTVTSAQKNPTAFYLCASSALAGIQETQYFGPGTRLLVL.

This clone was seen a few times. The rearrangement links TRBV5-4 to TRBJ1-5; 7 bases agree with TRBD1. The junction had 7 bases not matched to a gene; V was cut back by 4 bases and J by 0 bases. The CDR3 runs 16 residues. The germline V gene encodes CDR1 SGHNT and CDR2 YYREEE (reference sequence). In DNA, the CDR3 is TGTGCCAGCAGCCCCATATCAGGGGGTAGCAATCAGCCCCAGCATTTT. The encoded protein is CASSPISGGSNQPQHF.

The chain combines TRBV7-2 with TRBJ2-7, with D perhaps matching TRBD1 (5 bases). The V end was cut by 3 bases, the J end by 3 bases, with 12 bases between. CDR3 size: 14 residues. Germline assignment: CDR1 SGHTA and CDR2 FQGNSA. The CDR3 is CASSFTTEGYEQYF. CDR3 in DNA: TGTGCCAGCAGCTTCACGACAGAAGGCTACGAGCAGTACTTC.

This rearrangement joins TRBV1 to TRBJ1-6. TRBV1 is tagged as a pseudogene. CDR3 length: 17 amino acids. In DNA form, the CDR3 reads TGCACCAGCAGCCAAGGCGTGTCGGGGGCCGATAATTCACCCCTCCACTTT. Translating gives CTSSQGVSGADNSPLHF.

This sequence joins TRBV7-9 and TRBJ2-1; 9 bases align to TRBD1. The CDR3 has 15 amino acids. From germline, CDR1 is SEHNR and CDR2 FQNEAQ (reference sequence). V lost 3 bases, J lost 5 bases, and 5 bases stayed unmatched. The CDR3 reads CASSLGTGSHNEQFF. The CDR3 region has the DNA TGTGCCAGCAGCTTGGGGACAGGGTCCCACAATGAGCAGTTCTTC.

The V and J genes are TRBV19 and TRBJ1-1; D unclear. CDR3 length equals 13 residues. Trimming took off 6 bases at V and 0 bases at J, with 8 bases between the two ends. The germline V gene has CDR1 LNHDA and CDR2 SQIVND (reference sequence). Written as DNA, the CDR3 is TGTGCCAGTAGCCACGGGGTGAACACTGAAGCTTTCTTT. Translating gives CASSHGVNTEAFF.

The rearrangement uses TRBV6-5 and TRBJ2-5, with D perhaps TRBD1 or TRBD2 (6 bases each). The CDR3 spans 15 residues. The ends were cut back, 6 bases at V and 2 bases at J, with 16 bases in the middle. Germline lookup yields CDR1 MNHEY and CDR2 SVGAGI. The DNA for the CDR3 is TGTGCCAGCAGGCCGGGGGCAGGGAGGCAAGAGACCCAGTACTTC. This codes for CASRPGAGRQETQYF.

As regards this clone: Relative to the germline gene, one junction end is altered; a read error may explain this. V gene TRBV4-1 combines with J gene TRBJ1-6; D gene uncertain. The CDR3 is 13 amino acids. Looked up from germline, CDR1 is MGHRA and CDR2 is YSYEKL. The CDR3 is CASSQDPASPRRF. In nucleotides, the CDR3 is TGCGCCAGCAGCCAAGACCCGGCGTCCCCAAGGCGCTTT.

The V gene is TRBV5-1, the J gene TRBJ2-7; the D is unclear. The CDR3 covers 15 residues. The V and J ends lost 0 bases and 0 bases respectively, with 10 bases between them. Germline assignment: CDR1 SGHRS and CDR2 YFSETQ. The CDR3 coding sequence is TGCGCCAGCAGCTTGGCCCTGTCCAGCTCCTACGAGCAGTACTTC. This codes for CASSLALSSSYEQYF.

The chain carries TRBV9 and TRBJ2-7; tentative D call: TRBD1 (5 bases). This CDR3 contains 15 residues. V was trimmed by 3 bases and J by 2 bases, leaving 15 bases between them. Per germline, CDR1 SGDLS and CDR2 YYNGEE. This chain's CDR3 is CASSEGSAPTYEQYF. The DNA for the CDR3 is TGTGCCAGCAGCGAGGGGTCAGCCCCAACCTACGAGCAGTACTTC. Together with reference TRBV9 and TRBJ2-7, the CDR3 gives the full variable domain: DSGVTQTPKHLITATGQRVTLRCSPRSGDLSVYWYQQSLDQGLQFLIQYYNGEERAKGNILERFSAQQFPDLHSELNLSSLELGDSALYFCASSEGSAPTYEQYFGPGTRLTVT.

CDR3 in DNA: TGTGCCAGCAGCGTAAACCGGGACAGACAAAACTATGGCTACACCTTC. Amino acid sequence: CASSVNRDRQNYGYTF. The chain is built from TRBV9 and TRBJ1-2, with TRBD1 identical over 7 bases. With 1 base clipped from V and 2 bases from J, the junction kept 8 bases outside the gene matches. This CDR3 spans 16 amino acids. The germline CDR1 and CDR2 sequences are SGDLS and YYNGEE.

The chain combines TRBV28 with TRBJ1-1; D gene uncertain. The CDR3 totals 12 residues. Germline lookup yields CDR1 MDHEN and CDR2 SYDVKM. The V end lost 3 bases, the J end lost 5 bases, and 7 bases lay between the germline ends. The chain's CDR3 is CASSLARTEAFF. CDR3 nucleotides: TGTGCCAGCAGTTTGGCGAGGACTGAAGCTTTCTTT. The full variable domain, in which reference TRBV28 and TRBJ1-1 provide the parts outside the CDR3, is DVKVTQSSRYLVKRTGEKVFLECVQDMDHENMFWYRQDPGLGLRLIYFSYDVKMKEKGDIPEGYSVSREKKERFSLILESASTNQTSMYLCASSLARTEAFFGQGTRLTVV.

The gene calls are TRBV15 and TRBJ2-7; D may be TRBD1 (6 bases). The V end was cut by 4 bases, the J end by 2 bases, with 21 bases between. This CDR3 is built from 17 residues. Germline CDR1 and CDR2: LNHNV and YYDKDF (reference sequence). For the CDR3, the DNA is TGTGCCACCAGCACCTTTACCCCCGGGACACCTACCTACGAGCAGTACTTC. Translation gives CATSTFTPGTPTYEQYF.

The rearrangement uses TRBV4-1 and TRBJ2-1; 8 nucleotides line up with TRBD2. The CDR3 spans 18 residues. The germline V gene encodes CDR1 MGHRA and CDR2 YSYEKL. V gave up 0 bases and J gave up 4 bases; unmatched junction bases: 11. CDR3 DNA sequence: TGCGCCAGCAGCCAAGATCGGGGGGGTAGCGGGCTTTACAATGAGCAGTTCTTC. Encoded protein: CASSQDRGGSGLYNEQFF.

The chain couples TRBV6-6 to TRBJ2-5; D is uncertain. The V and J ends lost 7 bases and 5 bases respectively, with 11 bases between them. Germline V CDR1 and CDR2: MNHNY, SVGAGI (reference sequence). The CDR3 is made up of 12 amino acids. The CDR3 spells CASKAAGETQYF. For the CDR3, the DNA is TGTGCCAGCAAGGCAGCTGGGGAGACCCAGTACTTC.

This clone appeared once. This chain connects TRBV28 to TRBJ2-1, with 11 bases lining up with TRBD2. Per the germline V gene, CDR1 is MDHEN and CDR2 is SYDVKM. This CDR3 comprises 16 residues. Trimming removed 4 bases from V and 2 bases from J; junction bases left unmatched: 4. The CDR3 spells CASSSLAGGPYNEQFF. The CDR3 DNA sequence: TGTGCCAGCAGTTCCCTAGCGGGAGGCCCCTACAATGAGCAGTTCTTC. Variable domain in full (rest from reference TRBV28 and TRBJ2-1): DVKVTQSSRYLVKRTGEKVFLECVQDMDHENMFWYRQDPGLGLRLIYFSYDVKMKEKGDIPEGYSVSREKKERFSLILESASTNQTSMYLCASSSLAGGPYNEQFFGPGTRLTVL.

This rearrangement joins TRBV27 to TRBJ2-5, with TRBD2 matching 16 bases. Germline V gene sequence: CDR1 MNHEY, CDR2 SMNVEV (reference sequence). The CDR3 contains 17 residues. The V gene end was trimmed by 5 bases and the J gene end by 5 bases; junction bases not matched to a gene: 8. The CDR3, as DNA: TGTGCCAGCAGTCCAGGGACTAGCGGGAGGGCCCGGGAGACCCAGTACTTC. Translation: CASSPGTSGRARETQYF.

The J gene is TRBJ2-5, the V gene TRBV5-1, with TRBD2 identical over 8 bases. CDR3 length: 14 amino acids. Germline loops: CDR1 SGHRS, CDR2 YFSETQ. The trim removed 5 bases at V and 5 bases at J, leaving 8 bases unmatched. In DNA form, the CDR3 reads TGCGCCAGCAGACCCGGGACTAGTAGCGAGACCCAGTACTTC. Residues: CASRPGTSSETQYF.

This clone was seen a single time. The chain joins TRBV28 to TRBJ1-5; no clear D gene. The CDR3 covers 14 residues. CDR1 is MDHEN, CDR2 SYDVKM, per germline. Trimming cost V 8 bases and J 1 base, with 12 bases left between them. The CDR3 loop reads CASQPDLSNQPQHF. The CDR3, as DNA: TGTGCCAGCCAACCCGACCTCAGCAATCAGCCCCAGCATTTT.

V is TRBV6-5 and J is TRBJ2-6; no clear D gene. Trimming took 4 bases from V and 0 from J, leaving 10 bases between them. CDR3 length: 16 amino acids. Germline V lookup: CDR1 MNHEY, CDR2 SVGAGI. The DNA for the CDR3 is TGTGCCAGCAGTTGGGCCGGCCGCTCTGGGGCCAACGTCCTGACTTTC. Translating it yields CASSWAGRSGANVLTF.

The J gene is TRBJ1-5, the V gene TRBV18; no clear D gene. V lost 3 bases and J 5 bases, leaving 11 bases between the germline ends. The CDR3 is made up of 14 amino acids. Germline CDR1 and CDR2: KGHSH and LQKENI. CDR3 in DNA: TGTGCCAGCTCACCCCGTTCCAGTGATCAGCCCCAGCATTTT. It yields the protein CASSPRSSDQPQHF.

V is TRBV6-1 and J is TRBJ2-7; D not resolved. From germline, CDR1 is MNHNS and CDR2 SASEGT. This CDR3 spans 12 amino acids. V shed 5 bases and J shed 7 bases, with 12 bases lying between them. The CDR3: CASSPSLTEQYF. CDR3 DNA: TGTGCCAGCAGTCCCTCCCTGACGGAGCAGTACTTC.